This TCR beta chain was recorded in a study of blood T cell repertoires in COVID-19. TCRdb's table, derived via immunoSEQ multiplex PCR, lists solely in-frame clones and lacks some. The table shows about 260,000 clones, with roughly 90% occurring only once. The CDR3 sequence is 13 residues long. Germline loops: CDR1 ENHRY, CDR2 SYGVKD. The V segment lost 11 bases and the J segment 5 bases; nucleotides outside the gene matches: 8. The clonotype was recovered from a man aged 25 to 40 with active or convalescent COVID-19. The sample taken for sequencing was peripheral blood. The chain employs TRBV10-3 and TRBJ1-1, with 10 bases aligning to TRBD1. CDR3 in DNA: TGTGCCGCCGCCGGGACAGGGGATACTGAAGCTTTCTTT. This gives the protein CAAAGTGDTEAFF.